One and the same sample provided the 12 T cell receptor beta chains below, sequenced in a study of regulatory T cells in long-lasting Graves disease. According to the study, TCR beta libraries were built with iRepertoire HTBI primers and CDR3-region Arm-PCR. MiXCR, applied by TCRdb to the multiplex PCR reads, yields one record per CDR3 protein. Among fewer than 400,000 distinct CDR3 sequences listed, around 20% were seen once. Time point defined: persistent/refractory GD, antithyroid drugs over 5 years with positive TRAb. The TCR library was made from RNA that had been extracted from PBMCs in TRIzol. The material sequenced was peripheral blood mononuclear cells (PBMCs), taken when the disease was refractory, from a patient treated with antithyroid drugs. The receptors derive from a female donor with Graves disease.

This clonotype was observed a few times. The chain links TRBV2 to TRBJ2-3, with D maybe TRBD2 (6 bases). Deletions cut 7 bases from V and 4 bases from J, with 15 bases between. Germline V lookup: CDR1 SNHLY, CDR2 FYNNEI. The CDR3 runs 14 residues. The CDR3 DNA reads TGTGCCAGCATTCGATCACTAGCACCAGATACGCAGTATTTT. Its protein product is CASIRSLAPDTQYF.

Only one count was recorded for this clonotype. The chain employs TRBV5-1 and TRBJ1-1; tentative D call: TRBD1 (5 bases). The V gene's germline CDR1 is SGHRS and CDR2 YFSETQ. V lost 6 bases to trimming and J lost 5 bases, with 17 bases between them. The CDR3 runs to 14 residues. The DNA for the CDR3 is TGCGCCAGCACCAACACAGGAACAGAAACTGAAGCTTTCTTT. Translation: CASTNTGTETEAFF.

This clonotype was seen at least ten times. The chain uses TRBV6-1 and TRBJ2-7, with D perhaps matching TRBD2 (6 bases). V was cut by 6 bases and J by 0 bases, with 18 bases left in between. CDR1 MNHNS and CDR2 SASEGT come from the germline V gene. The CDR3 contains 16 residues. CDR3 nucleotides: TGTGCCAGCAGACCCCTGTCGCGGGGAGACTCCTACGAGCAGTACTTC. It is translated as CASRPLSRGDSYEQYF.

The chain has TRBV9 and TRBJ1-3, with a weak D call TRBD1 (6 bases). The CDR3 contains 17 residues. V was trimmed by 0 bases and J by 0 bases, leaving 13 bases between them. Germline V gene lookup returns CDR1 SGDLS and CDR2 YYNGEE. The DNA for the CDR3 is TGTGCCAGCAGCGTAGACTCAGGACAGAGCTCTGGAAACACCATATATTTT. This codes for CASSVDSGQSSGNTIYF.

This clonotype was seen ten or more times. The V and J genes are TRBV28 and TRBJ1-1; TRBD1 matches 9 bases. V gave up 3 bases and J gave up 5 bases; unmatched junction bases: 13. CDR3 length: 17 amino acids. The germline CDR1 and CDR2 sequences are MDHEN and SYDVKM. The CDR3 reads CASSLGINRGRRTEAFF. CDR3 DNA: TGTGCCAGCAGTTTGGGAATTAACAGGGGGCGTCGGACTGAAGCTTTCTTT.

At least ten counts were recorded for this clonotype. The gene calls are TRBV5-1 and TRBJ1-6; D is unclear. The CDR3 is 16 residues long. The ends were cut back, 1 base at V and 4 bases at J, with 12 bases in the middle. Germline V CDR1 and CDR2: SGHRS, YFSETQ. The DNA of the CDR3 is TGCGCCAGCAGCTTGTCATCGACACCTTATAATTCACCCCTCCACTTT. Amino acid sequence: CASSLSSTPYNSPLHF.

A remark on this clonotype: A much larger clone lies a single base off, so this may be a read error. The J gene is TRBJ1-5, the V gene TRBV3-1, with D unclear. Trimming cost V 1 base and J 9 bases, with 16 bases left between them. Germline lookup yields CDR1 LGHDT and CDR2 YNNKEL (reference sequence). This CDR3 has 15 amino acids. The CDR3: CASSQGVSKGRPQHF. The DNA for the CDR3 is TGTGCCAGCAGCCAAGGGGTCAGTAAGGGTCGGCCCCAGCATTTT.

The sample holds many counts of this clonotype. This chain joins TRBV28 and TRBJ2-7; D gene ambiguous. The V gene lost 2 bases and the J gene lost 0 bases, with 17 bases spanning the gap. The germline gives CDR1 MDHEN, CDR2 SYDVKM. The CDR3 is 17 amino acids. The DNA for the CDR3 is TGTGCCAGCAGTTTAATTCGTCCGTATAAAAGCTCCTACGAGCAGTACTTC. Translation: CASSLIRPYKSSYEQYF.

The chain links TRBV9 to TRBJ1-1, with 11 bases matching TRBD1. Germline assignment: CDR1 SGDLS and CDR2 YYNGEE. J gave up 3 bases and V 3 bases, and 4 bases lay outside the gene matches. The CDR3 length is 15 residues. Here the CDR3 DNA reads TGTGCCAGCAGCGCAGGGACAGGGGGTCACACTGAAGCTTTCTTT. Translation: CASSAGTGGHTEAFF.

J is TRBJ1-2 and V is TRBV3-1; D is ambiguous. The CDR3 covers 13 residues. Germline assignment: CDR1 LGHDT and CDR2 YNNKEL (reference sequence). Trimming stripped 4 bases from V and 7 bases from J, with 13 bases between. DNA for the CDR3: TGTGCCAGCAGCCCTTTTAAGGGTAGTGGCTACACCTTC. Protein product: CASSPFKGSGYTF.

This clonotype has only a few counts. The chain combines TRBV24-1 with TRBJ2-5, with a weak D call TRBD1 (6 bases). The germline V gene encodes CDR1 KGHDR and CDR2 SFDVKD. The CDR3 runs to 15 residues. The V and J ends lost 6 bases and 2 bases respectively, with 15 bases between them. In DNA, the CDR3 is TGTGCCACCAGTCCAGCCCTCGGGACACAAGAGACCCAGTACTTC. It encodes CATSPALGTQETQYF.

Regarding this clonotype: A much bigger clone sits one base away, suggesting this may be a read error. V gene TRBV28 combines with J gene TRBJ2-7, with 9 bases aligning to TRBD1. Germline CDR1 and CDR2: MDHEN and SYDVKM. CDR3 length equals 14 residues. With 6 bases clipped from V and 3 bases from J, the junction kept 6 bases outside the gene matches. This CDR3 is CASRDRGDLYEQYF. The CDR3 coding sequence is TGTGCCAGCAGAGACAGGGGGGACCTCTACGAGCAGTACTTC. The full variable domain, completed using reference TRBV28 and TRBJ2-7, is DVKVTQSSRYLVKRTGEKVFLECVQDMDHENMFWYRQDPGLGLRLIYFSYDVKMKEKGDIPEGYSVSREKKERFSLILESASTNQTSMYLCASRDRGDLYEQYFGPGTRLTVT.